This T cell receptor (beta chain) was recorded in a study of T-cell reconstitution after alpha-beta-depleted transplantation in children. For TCRbeta, the library was prepared with unique molecular identifiers. TCRdb re-called the PCR reads through MiXCR, storing one row per CDR3 protein. The repertoire holds about 540,000 distinct CDR3 sequences, with around 19% as singletons. V lost 4 bases to trimming and J lost 2 bases; unmatched junction nucleotides: 7. Looked up from germline, CDR1 is LNHNV and CDR2 is YYDKDF (reference sequence). This CDR3 contains 16 residues. V gene TRBV15 combines with J gene TRBJ2-3; the match to TRBD2 covers 9 bases. The clonotype comes from a human donor who donated a stem cell graft to a child with acute lymphoblastic leukemia. The sample in question was PBMCs from the stem cell graft donor, obtained from the stem cell graft. In DNA, the CDR3 is TGTGCCACCAGCAACGGACTAGCGCGGAACACAGATACGCAGTATTTT. It encodes CATSNGLARNTDTQYF.